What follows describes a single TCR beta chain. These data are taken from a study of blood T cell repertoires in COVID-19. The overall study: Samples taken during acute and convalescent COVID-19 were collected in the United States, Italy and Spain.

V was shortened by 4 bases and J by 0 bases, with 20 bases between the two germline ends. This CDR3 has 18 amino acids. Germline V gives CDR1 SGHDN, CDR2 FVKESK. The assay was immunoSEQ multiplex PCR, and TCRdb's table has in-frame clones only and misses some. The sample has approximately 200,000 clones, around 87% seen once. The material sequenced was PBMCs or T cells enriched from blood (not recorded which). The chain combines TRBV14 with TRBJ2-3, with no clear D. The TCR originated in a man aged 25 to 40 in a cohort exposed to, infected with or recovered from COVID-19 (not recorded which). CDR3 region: CASSPALSARISTDTQYF. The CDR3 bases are TGTGCCAGCAGCCCCGCCCTTTCCGCGCGGATCAGCACAGATACGCAGTATTTT.